Following are 26 T cell receptor beta chains from one sample sequenced in a study of blood T cell repertoires in COVID-19. Method: immunoSEQ multiplex PCR; TCRdb's copy keeps in-frame clones and lacks some. The sample comprises over 300,000 clones, 90% of which are singletons, and about 7% rests with the top ten. Sequencing was carried out using peripheral blood. The origin of the receptors is a man aged 18-30 years with active or convalescent COVID-19.

The V and J genes are TRBV27 and TRBJ2-2, with 8 bases aligning to TRBD1. Per the germline V gene, CDR1 is MNHEY and CDR2 is SMNVEV (reference sequence). The CDR3 totals 16 residues. V dropped 5 bases and J dropped 1; count of bases not matched to a gene: 6. As DNA, the CDR3 is TGTGCCAGCAGTAGACCCGGGACAGGGAACACCGGGGAGCTGTTTTTT. This gives the protein CASSRPGTGNTGELFF.

This chain uses TRBV7-8 with TRBJ2-1; 8 bases fit TRBD2. This CDR3 has 13 amino acids. Germline V gene sequence: CDR1 SGHVS, CDR2 FQNEAQ. Trimming cost V 3 bases and J 8 bases; bases outside gene matches: 3. In DNA, the CDR3 is TGTGCCAGCAGCTTTGGGCGGGGGGATGAGCAGTTCTTC. Translation gives CASSFGRGDEQFF.

This clone is a singleton in its sample. The rearrangement joins TRBV5-1 to TRBJ1-4; D is undetermined. The CDR3 is made up of 13 amino acids. The V and J ends lost 5 bases and 6 bases respectively, with 11 bases between them. Germline-derived CDR1 and CDR2 are SGHRS and YFSETQ. CDR3 sequence: CASSKKPDEKLFF. In DNA, the CDR3 is TGCGCCAGCAGTAAAAAGCCTGATGAAAAACTGTTTTTT.

V is TRBV15 and J is TRBJ1-1, with TRBD1 as a possible D gene (5 bases). Trimming took 0 bases from V and 7 from J, leaving 18 bases between them. Germline V lookup: CDR1 LNHNV, CDR2 YYDKDF (reference sequence). The length of the CDR3 is 16 residues. The chain's CDR3 is CATSREARERGNEAFF. The CDR3 DNA reads TGTGCCACCAGCAGAGAGGCTCGCGAGCGGGGCAATGAAGCTTTCTTT.

The chain links TRBV19 to TRBJ1-5, with 10 bases that match TRBD1. Trimming removed 7 bases from V and 1 base from J; junction bases left unmatched: 7. Germline V lookup: CDR1 LNHDA, CDR2 SQIVND (reference sequence). The CDR3 consists of 16 residues. The DNA for the CDR3 is TGTGCCAGTACCTATCTGGGACAGGGGAGCAATCAGCCCCAGCATTTT. Protein: CASTYLGQGSNQPQHF.

On this clone itself: Other nucleotide sequences from this sample produce the same CDR3. The chain is built from TRBV5-4 and TRBJ2-1, with 8 positions matching TRBD2. Per germline, CDR1 SGHNT and CDR2 YYREEE (reference sequence). CDR3 length equals 15 residues. V gave up 7 bases and J gave up 0 bases; unmatched junction bases: 6. CDR3 loop: CASSPSGSSYNEQFF. Written as DNA, the CDR3 is TGTGCCAGCTCTCCAAGCGGGAGCTCCTACAATGAGCAGTTCTTC.

The chain employs TRBV7-8 and TRBJ2-3; 7 bases fit TRBD2. The CDR3 sequence is 15 residues long. Germline loops: CDR1 SGHVS, CDR2 FQNEAQ. With V trimmed by 4 bases and J by 0 bases, 4 bases remained unmatched. The CDR3 protein is CASSSSGASTDTQYF. The CDR3 DNA is TGTGCCAGCAGCTCGAGCGGGGCTAGCACAGATACGCAGTATTTT.

This rearrangement joins TRBV20-1 to TRBJ2-7, with D maybe TRBD1 (6 bases). Per the germline V gene, CDR1 is DFQATT and CDR2 is SNEGSKA (reference sequence). Trimming pared 3 bases from V and 0 bases from J, leaving 9 bases between. The CDR3 spans 13 residues. This chain's CDR3 is CSASRQVSYEQYF. The CDR3, as DNA: TGCAGTGCTAGTAGACAGGTCTCCTACGAGCAGTACTTC.

The V call is TRBV19, the J call TRBJ2-1; TRBD1 might be the D (6 bases). This CDR3 is built from 16 residues. V was clipped by 10 bases and J by 2 bases, with 21 bases between them. Looked up from germline, CDR1 is LNHDA and CDR2 is SQIVND (reference sequence). The CDR3 loop is CATSGEYGKTYNEQFF. DNA for the CDR3: TGTGCCACCTCAGGGGAATACGGGAAAACCTACAATGAGCAGTTCTTC.

This chain links TRBV4-2 with TRBJ1-1, with D tentatively TRBD1 (5 bases). Germline V gene lookup returns CDR1 LGHNA and CDR2 YNFKEQ. CDR3 length: 16 residues. V was shortened by 8 bases and J by 6 bases, with 25 bases between the two germline ends. The CDR3 nucleotides read TGTGCCAGCGGAAAACCTCGGGGGGAACCGGTTGCTGAAGCTTTCTTT. Its translation: CASGKPRGEPVAEAFF.

The rearrangement joins TRBV9 to TRBJ1-5; D uncertain. Germline values: CDR1 SGDLS, CDR2 YYNGEE. CDR3 length equals 13 residues. V lost 0 bases, J lost 5 bases, and 6 bases lay in between. CDR3 loop: CASSVGSDQPQHF. The CDR3 coding sequence is TGTGCCAGCAGCGTAGGGAGTGATCAGCCCCAGCATTTT.

The chain combines TRBV2 with TRBJ2-1, with 7 bases fitting TRBD1. The CDR3 runs 12 residues. Germline lookup yields CDR1 SNHLY and CDR2 FYNNEI. The trim removed 10 bases at V and 2 bases at J, leaving 2 bases unmatched. This CDR3 is CATTGAYNEQFF. CDR3 nucleotides: TGTGCCACCACAGGGGCCTACAATGAGCAGTTCTTC.

The gene calls are TRBV5-1 and TRBJ2-1; TRBD2 agrees at 14 bases. J lost 7 bases, V lost 0 bases, and 6 bases had no gene match. The CDR3 totals 17 residues. The germline V gene has CDR1 SGHRS and CDR2 YFSETQ. For the CDR3, the DNA is TGCGCCAGCAGCTTGGCGGGGACTAGCGGGAGTGTAAATGAGCAGTTCTTC. Its protein product is CASSLAGTSGSVNEQFF.

The V and J genes are TRBV5-1 and TRBJ1-1; no clear D gene. Trimming removed 1 base at V and 6 bases at J, with 7 bases between. Germline-derived CDR1 and CDR2 are SGHRS and YFSETQ. This CDR3 is built from 12 residues. The CDR3 nucleotides are TGCGCCAGCAGCTTGAATAGCCCTGAAGCTTTCTTT. Translation: CASSLNSPEAFF.

CDR3 in amino acids: CASSLAGANSYEQYF. CDR3 nucleotides: TGTGCCAGCAGTTTAGCGGGGGCGAACTCCTACGAGCAGTACTTC. The genes are TRBV6-5 and TRBJ2-7; 9 bases are a match to TRBD2. J lost 0 bases, V lost 4 bases, and 4 bases had no gene match. This CDR3 spans 15 amino acids. Germline V CDR1 and CDR2: MNHEY, SVGAGI.

V and J are TRBV27 and TRBJ1-5; D might be TRBD1 (5 bases). V lost 3 bases to trimming and J lost 9 bases, with 21 bases between them. The germline V gene encodes CDR1 MNHEY and CDR2 SMNVEV (reference sequence). The CDR3 is 16 residues long. The DNA for the CDR3 is TGTGCCAGCAGTTTCTCCAGGGTTGACCACCTCCGGCCCCAGCATTTT. It translates to CASSFSRVDHLRPQHF.

The V and J genes are TRBV6-6 and TRBJ2-1, with TRBD1 matching over 8 bases. V gave up 5 bases and J gave up 0 bases; unmatched junction bases: 6. The CDR3 sequence is 16 residues long. Germline V CDR1 and CDR2: MNHNY, SVGAGI (reference sequence). CDR3 DNA sequence: TGTGCCAGCAGTCAGGGGGCAGCCAGCTCCTACAATGAGCAGTTCTTC. It codes for CASSQGAASSYNEQFF.

This clone has just a few counts. The chain has TRBV5-8 and TRBJ1-2; D unresolved. Germline V gene sequence: CDR1 SGHTS, CDR2 YDEGEE. This CDR3 has 13 residues. Trimming took 1 base from V and 7 from J, leaving 11 bases between them. The CDR3, as DNA: TGTGCCAGCAGCTTGATCTCGGGGATTGGCTACACCTTC. Translating it yields CASSLISGIGYTF.

The J gene is TRBJ1-1, the V gene TRBV28; TRBD1 matches 9 bases. The V and J ends lost 5 bases and 1 base, in that order; junction bases with no gene match: 11. The CDR3 contains 17 residues. Germline V gene sequence: CDR1 MDHEN, CDR2 SYDVKM. CDR3 in amino acids: CASSAWDRVISNTEAFF. The CDR3 bases are TGTGCCAGCAGTGCATGGGACAGGGTAATATCGAACACTGAAGCTTTCTTT.

This chain uses TRBV18 with TRBJ2-2; D is ambiguous. The germline gives CDR1 KGHSH, CDR2 LQKENI. The germline V and J ends were trimmed by 3 bases and 4 bases, with 18 bases remaining between them. CDR3 length equals 17 residues. The CDR3 here is CASSPSSFPRGTGELFF. The CDR3 DNA reads as TGTGCCAGCTCACCGAGTTCATTTCCGCGTGGCACCGGGGAGCTGTTTTTT.

CDR3 amino acids: CASRGRSSGNTIYF. CDR3 DNA sequence: TGTGCCAGCAGAGGTAGGAGCTCTGGAAACACCATATATTTT. The V and J genes are TRBV6-4 and TRBJ1-3; no firm D call. Germline-derived CDR1 and CDR2 are MRHNA and SNTAGT. Deletions cut 6 bases from V and 0 bases from J, with 9 bases between. The CDR3 runs to 14 residues.

Written as DNA, the CDR3 is TGTGCCAGCAGTCTACAGTCATCCTCTGGAAACACCATATATTTT. Protein: CASSLQSSSGNTIYF. The rearrangement uses TRBV7-6 and TRBJ1-3; D not resolved. Germline values: CDR1 SGHVS, CDR2 FNYEAQ. The CDR3 is 15 amino acids. The V end was cut by 6 bases, the J end by 0 bases, with 12 bases between.

This chain joins TRBV28 and TRBJ1-2; maybe TRBD1 (5 bases). The CDR3 runs to 15 residues. The V and J ends lost 4 bases and 5 bases respectively, with 17 bases between them. CDR1 is MDHEN, CDR2 SYDVKM, per germline. DNA of the CDR3: TGTGCCAGCAGTTCCGCGGGGACGGTAATTTATGGCTACACCTTC. It encodes CASSSAGTVIYGYTF.

This rearrangement joins TRBV7-2 to TRBJ1-4, with 10 nucleotides matching TRBD1. There are 14 residues in the CDR3. Germline V CDR1 and CDR2: SGHTA, FQGNSA. V gave up 3 bases and J gave up 10 bases; unmatched junction bases: 5. CDR3 nucleotides: TGTGCCAGCAGCTTGGGACAGGGGTATGGAAAACTGTTTTTT. Translation: CASSLGQGYGKLFF.

The genes are TRBV5-1 and TRBJ2-1; 7 positions agree with TRBD2. The ends lost 0 bases at V and 4 bases at J; junction bases unmatched: 7. Per the germline V gene, CDR1 is SGHRS and CDR2 is YFSETQ. The CDR3 loop spans 16 amino acids. The DNA of the CDR3 is TGCGCCAGCAGCTTGGAAGGCGGGAGAAGGTACAATGAGCAGTTCTTC. Translated: CASSLEGGRRYNEQFF.

The chain uses TRBV6-2 or TRBV6-3 and TRBJ2-3; no clear D. Trimming removed 2 bases at V and 6 bases at J, with 12 bases between. CDR3 length equals 14 residues. Germline CDR1 and CDR2: MNHEY and SVGEGT. The CDR3 loop reads CASSYQQATDTQYF. CDR3 coding DNA: TGTGCCAGCAGTTACCAGCAGGCCACGGATACGCAGTATTTT.